This T cell receptor (beta chain) was captured in a study of Graves' ophthalmopathy and Graves' hyperthyroidism. With 3 bases removed from V and 7 bases from J, the gap between germline ends came to 16 bases. This CDR3 is 16 amino acids long. The V gene's germline CDR1 is MGHRA and CDR2 YSYEKL. Amplified material comprised TCR beta CDR3 regions derived from RNA transcripts. RT-PCR was first run with HTBI primers, then multiplex PCR in a second round. In TCRdb, the multiplex PCR reads were re-called with MiXCR into one record per CDR3 protein. Here the sample spans just over 600,000 distinct CDR3 sequences, about 20% being singletons.

The TCR was taken from a young woman with stable Graves' hyperthyroidism. Some clones in this sample may be carry-over from other donors' samples. The chain employs TRBV4-1 and TRBJ1-6; no firm D call. The sample comprised peripheral blood. The CDR3 reads CASSQPDPYPNSPLHF. The CDR3 DNA sequence: TGCGCCAGCAGCCAGCCAGACCCCTACCCAAATTCACCCCTCCACTTT.